This entry describes one TCR beta chain. Those enrolled, adults aged roughly 18 to 90 years, came from about two dozen US areas. Cohort allocation depended upon clinical history that participants reported. Two negative PCRs, clearance, or symptom resolution characterized the recovered Cohort 3 donors. These data are taken from a study of blood T cell repertoires in COVID-19. At the level of the study: From T cells, B-cell-depleted T cells, or PBMCs came the material, which was cDNA or gDNA.

Assay used: immunoSEQ multiplex PCR; TCRdb lists only in-frame clones, some missing. The sample consists of some 240,000 clones, 80% to 85% of them appearing once. The ends lost 5 bases at V and 2 bases at J; junction bases unmatched: 10. Germline CDR1 is LGHDT and CDR2 is YNNKEL (reference sequence). CDR3 length: 17 amino acids. The chain couples TRBV3-1 (or the pseudogene TRBV3-2) to TRBJ2-2; 8 nucleotides line up with TRBD2. This clonotype was sampled from a middle-aged man who had recovered from COVID-19. The sequenced sample was PBMCs or T cells enriched from blood (not recorded which). The CDR3 DNA follows: TGTGCCAGCAGCACCACGGGGCTAGCGGGTAACACCGGGGAGCTGTTTTTT. Residues: CASSTTGLAGNTGELFF.